Below are 9 T cell receptor beta chains sequenced from a single sample in a study of blood T cell repertoires in COVID-19. The data were produced by immunoSEQ multiplex PCR, yet TCRdb's version contains in-frame clones alone and is incomplete. The sample lists around 260,000 clones; roughly four fifths were seen once. The sequencing input was peripheral blood. These receptors all come from a woman aged 45 to 65 who had recovered from COVID-19.

The chain joins TRBV5-1 to TRBJ2-2, with a tentative D call TRBD1 (5 bases). V dropped 0 bases and J dropped 5 bases, with 11 bases sitting between them. Germline V gene data show CDR1 as SGHRS and CDR2 as YFSETQ. The CDR3 runs to 15 residues. CDR3 residues: CASSLVQGATGELFF. Written as DNA, the CDR3 is TGCGCCAGCAGCTTGGTTCAGGGCGCAACCGGGGAGCTGTTTTTT.

The genes are TRBV10-3 and TRBJ1-3; TRBD1 matches at 7 bases. The germline gives CDR1 ENHRY, CDR2 SYGVKD. After removal of 11 bases from V and 0 bases from J, the junction contained 10 bases not matched to a gene. The CDR3 is 15 residues long. The CDR3 here is CAAKGQLSSGNTIYF. CDR3 sequence (DNA): TGTGCCGCAAAGGGACAGTTGAGCTCTGGAAACACCATATATTTT.

CDR3 sequence (DNA): TGCGCCAGCGGCAAGACAGGGGGTAACTCCTACGAGCAGTACTTC. Protein: CASGKTGGNSYEQYF. V is TRBV5-1 and J is TRBJ2-7; 9 bases line up with TRBD1. Germline loops: CDR1 SGHRS, CDR2 YFSETQ. The CDR3 consists of 15 residues. V shed 7 bases and J 0 bases; nucleotides not matched to a gene: 8.

V and J are TRBV24-1 and TRBJ1-3, with D tentatively TRBD1 (5 bases). CDR1 is KGHDR and CDR2 is SFDVKD in the germline V gene. This CDR3 comprises 16 residues. Trimming removed 4 bases from V and 0 bases from J, with 12 bases in between. The chain's CDR3 is CATSDPTTVSGNTIYF. The CDR3 DNA follows: TGTGCCACCAGTGACCCGACGACAGTCTCTGGAAACACCATATATTTT.

The chain is built from TRBV5-8 and TRBJ1-2, with a tentative D call TRBD1 (5 bases). Trimming left V 3 bases short and J 8 bases short, with 11 bases between. This CDR3 has 12 residues. CDR1 and CDR2 (germline): SGHTS, YDEGEE. Here the CDR3 reads CASSWTRGGYTF. The CDR3 coding sequence is TGTGCCAGCAGCTGGACCCGGGGGGGCTACACCTTC.

The chain employs TRBV5-1 and TRBJ1-2; 11 bases align to TRBD1. The V gene's germline CDR1 is SGHRS and CDR2 YFSETQ. This CDR3 has 15 amino acids. The ends lost 5 bases at V and 6 bases at J; junction bases unmatched: 9. The CDR3 sequence is CASRSRDRGWDGYTF. As DNA, the CDR3 is TGCGCCAGCAGATCCCGGGACAGGGGGTGGGATGGCTACACCTTC.

The chain links TRBV6-5 to TRBJ1-2; a possible D gene is TRBD1 (5 bases). CDR1 and CDR2 (germline): MNHEY, SVGAGI. CDR3 length: 14 amino acids. V was trimmed by 5 bases and J by 3 bases, leaving 13 bases between them. The CDR3 coding sequence is TGTGCCAGCAGTCCGGGAGGGGCGGACTATGGCTACACCTTC. It encodes CASSPGGADYGYTF.

This clone was seen a single time. The J gene is TRBJ1-3, the V gene TRBV7-2; tentatively, D is TRBD1 (5 bases). The CDR3 is made up of 16 amino acids. V lost 5 bases to trimming and J lost 0 bases, with 14 bases between them. Looked up from germline, CDR1 is SGHTA and CDR2 is FQGNSA. The CDR3 is CASSPGIASSGNTIYF. The CDR3 DNA follows: TGTGCCAGCAGCCCAGGGATCGCCAGCTCTGGAAACACCATATATTTT. Drawing the rest from reference TRBV7-2 and TRBJ1-3, the complete variable domain is GAGVSQSPSNKVTEKGKDVELRCDPISGHTALYWYRQSLGQGLEFLIYFQGNSAPDKSGLPSDRFSAERTGGSVSTLTIQRTQQEDSAVYLCASSPGIASSGNTIYFGEGSWLTVV.

The chain recombines TRBV7-2 with TRBJ2-4; possible D gene TRBD1, 7 bases. Germline values: CDR1 SGHTA, CDR2 FQGNSA. This CDR3 comprises 14 residues. Trimming stripped 7 bases from V and 6 bases from J, with 16 bases between. Here the CDR3 DNA reads TGTGCCAGCACGGGAGAGGGACAGTTAAACATTCAGTACTTC. The encoded protein is CASTGEGQLNIQYF. The full variable domain, rest sourced from reference TRBV7-2 and TRBJ2-4, is GAGVSQSPSNKVTEKGKDVELRCDPISGHTALYWYRQSLGQGLEFLIYFQGNSAPDKSGLPSDRFSAERTGGSVSTLTIQRTQQEDSAVYLCASTGEGQLNIQYFGAGTRLSVL.